This T cell receptor (beta chain) was identified during a study of blood T cell repertoires in COVID-19. V was shortened by 6 bases and J by 7 bases, with 9 bases between the two germline ends. The CDR3 runs 12 residues. CDR1 SGHTA and CDR2 FQGNSA come from the germline V gene. Profiled with immunoSEQ multiplex PCR; TCRdb holds only in-frame clones, not every one. The sample lists hundreds of thousands of clones, roughly 85% occurring once. The chain joins TRBV7-2 to TRBJ2-2, with TRBD1 as a possible D gene (5 bases). The clonotype originates from a woman aged 45-65 years with acute COVID-19. What was sequenced was PBMCs or T cells enriched from blood (not recorded which). CDR3 loop: CASSLDNGELFF. The CDR3 nucleotides are TGTGCCAGCAGTTTGGACAACGGGGAGCTGTTTTTT.